This T cell receptor (beta chain) came from a study of cytomegalovirus exposure and HLA in healthy donors. A note on this clone: What it recognizes is unknown.

V shed 5 bases and J shed 5 bases, with 13 bases lying between them. CDR1 and CDR2 (germline): LGHNT, FRNRAP. CDR3 length: 14 residues. Regarding the study as a whole: Association of 15,000 to 20,000 TCR beta sequences with HLA alleles was found at 0.05 false discovery rate in a later analysis. Productive rates of about 87% or about 30% were seen for most TCR beta V segments in an earlier analysis.

While unrecorded immune exposures were likely, the donors were nominally healthy when sampled. The PCR contained 60 Vbeta and 13 Jbeta primers. Some clones are missing from TCRdb's copy, which holds only in-frame ones; the method was immunoSEQ multiplex PCR. The repertoire holds 100,000 or so clones, with roughly 60% as singletons. The sample comprised PBMCs. The TCR was taken from a human donor in good health. The rearrangement joins TRBV12-5 to TRBJ2-1, with D hard to call. The chain's CDR3 is CASGDADTNNEQFF. The DNA for the CDR3 is TGTGCTAGTGGTGATGCCGACACGAACAATGAGCAGTTCTTC.